The 11 T cell receptor beta chains listed next were all sequenced from one sample in a study of beta chain features in type 1 diabetes. The study reverse transcribed the entire isolated RNA, so it sequenced expressed TCRB transcripts. The data were produced by immunoSEQ multiplex PCR, yet TCRdb's version contains in-frame clones alone and is incomplete. Here the sample spans nearly 250,000 clones, less than 15% being singletons. Sequencing was carried out using naive CD4+ T cells from blood. The source of these receptors is a woman aged 40 to 50 in good health.

V usage is TRBV6-4 and J usage is TRBJ2-3, with TRBD2 matching 11 bases. Per germline, CDR1 MRHNA and CDR2 SNTAGT. With 6 bases clipped from V and 2 bases from J, the junction kept 4 bases outside the gene matches. The CDR3 runs to 15 residues. CDR3 protein: CASSVAGGYTDTQYF. The CDR3 nucleotides read TGTGCCAGCAGCGTAGCGGGGGGGTACACAGATACGCAGTATTTT.

This clone was picked up a small number of times. The chain has TRBV7-6 and TRBJ2-5; TRBD1 matches 7 bases. After removal of 6 bases from V and 5 bases from J, the junction contained 9 bases not matched to a gene. The CDR3 sequence is 14 residues long. From germline, CDR1 is SGHVS and CDR2 FNYEAQ. The CDR3 DNA is TGTGCCAGCAGTGGGACAGTCCTGGGGGAGACCCAGTACTTC. This encodes CASSGTVLGETQYF.

This clone was found a few times. The chain employs TRBV5-4 and TRBJ1-2; a weak D match, TRBD1 (5 bases). Germline loops: CDR1 SGHNT, CDR2 YYREEE (reference sequence). V lost 0 bases and J 8 bases, leaving 17 bases between the germline ends. This CDR3 is built from 15 residues. The CDR3 region has the DNA TGTGCCAGCAGCTTGGTACGGCAGGGCGGAAAAGGCTACACCTTC. Translating it yields CASSLVRQGGKGYTF.

This clone was observed a few times. The J gene is TRBJ1-4, the V gene TRBV2, with 8 bases fitting TRBD1. Trimming at V came to 4 bases and at J to 4 bases, leaving 5 bases not matched to a gene. In germline, CDR1 is SNHLY, CDR2 FYNNEI. This CDR3 has 15 amino acids. The CDR3 DNA reads as TGTGCCAGCAGTGGCGACAGGGGAGATAATGAAAAACTGTTTTTT. As protein: CASSGDRGDNEKLFF.

A few counts support this clone. The V call is TRBV7-9, the J call TRBJ1-1; D gene unclear. Trimming stripped 1 base from V and 6 bases from J, with 9 bases between. Germline CDR1 reads SEHNR; CDR2 reads FQNEAQ (reference sequence). The CDR3 contains 13 residues. The CDR3 here is CASSLEGSSEAFF. CDR3 DNA: TGTGCCAGCAGCTTAGAAGGGAGTTCTGAAGCTTTCTTT.

The genes are TRBV6-1 and TRBJ2-5, with TRBD2 matching over 10 bases. This CDR3 region has 15 residues. The trim removed 5 bases at V and 2 bases at J, leaving 5 bases unmatched. Germline CDR1 and CDR2: MNHNS and SASEGT. CDR3 protein: CASSSGTSAQETQYF. The CDR3 DNA reads TGTGCCAGCAGTTCCGGGACTAGCGCGCAAGAGACCCAGTACTTC.

A few counts support this clone. The gene calls are TRBV27 and TRBJ1-2; 7 positions match TRBD1. The junction had 8 bases not matched to a gene; V was cut back by 5 bases and J by 5 bases. This CDR3 contains 14 residues. In germline, CDR1 is MNHEY, CDR2 SMNVEV (reference sequence). In DNA, the CDR3 is TGTGCCAGCAGTCGCCAGACAGGGCTTTATGGCTACACCTTC. Its protein is CASSRQTGLYGYTF.

Only a few counts were recorded for this clone. V usage is TRBV7-9 and J usage is TRBJ1-1, with D perhaps TRBD1 (6 bases). Trimming cost V 7 bases and J 2 bases, with 17 bases left between them. The CDR3 length is 15 residues. Per germline, CDR1 SEHNR and CDR2 FQNEAQ (reference sequence). The chain's CDR3 is CASTMHGTTNTEAFF. CDR3 DNA: TGTGCCAGCACCATGCACGGGACAACCAACACTGAAGCTTTCTTT.

The rearrangement links TRBV7-2 to TRBJ2-7, with TRBD2 identical over 7 bases. The CDR3 sequence is 16 residues long. V was pared by 5 bases and J by 0 bases, with 10 bases of the junction left unmatched. Germline CDR1 is SGHTA and CDR2 is FQGNSA. The CDR3 DNA is TGTGCCAGCAGCGCGGCAGCGGGGTCAAGCTCCTACGAGCAGTACTTC. Its protein is CASSAAAGSSSYEQYF.

Turning to this clone: The junction differs from germline at one of its ends, possibly a read error. The chain uses TRBV4-1 and TRBJ1-5; D is uncertain. The germline V gene encodes CDR1 MGHRA and CDR2 YSYEKL. This CDR3 spans 14 amino acids. The CDR3 DNA reads TGCGCCAGCAGCCAAGATGACCGGCAGCCTCAGCGATATTTT. Amino acid sequence: CASSQDDRQPQRYF.

This clone was observed a few times. This chain connects TRBV5-8 to TRBJ1-2; D is ambiguous. The CDR3 spans 15 residues. Per the germline V gene, CDR1 is SGHTS and CDR2 is YDEGEE. V lost 4 bases and J 4 bases, leaving 17 bases between the germline ends. DNA of the CDR3: TGTGCCAGCAGCCCGAGGGATAGCCCTCGCTATGGCTACACCTTC. It codes for CASSPRDSPRYGYTF.